One and the same sample provided the 16 T cell receptor beta chains below, sequenced in a study of blood T cell repertoires in COVID-19 (dated by TCRdb to between 2020 and 2021). The library relied on the immunoSEQ multiplex PCR assay. What TCRdb holds here is the immuneACCESS table cut down to in-frame rearrangements. Part of the clones is not present; checked against another copy, under half of the missing clones reflect an unresolved V gene, and the others are unexplained. Here the sample has approximately 140,000 clones; 80% to 90% occur a single time. The ten largest clones capture 8% of the sample. The source material was peripheral blood. Every receptor here comes from a woman aged 55-75 years with COVID-19, enrolled during active disease.

V gene TRBV12-3 or TRBV12-4 combines with J gene TRBJ2-3; D remains ambiguous. Deletions cut 3 bases from V and 12 bases from J, with 10 bases between. The CDR3 runs 11 residues. In DNA, the CDR3 is TGTGCCAGCAGTTTGATCGCGTACCAGTATTTT. It yields the protein CASSLIAYQYF.

This rearrangement joins TRBV4-3 to TRBJ1-1; 9 bases align to TRBD1. V shed 1 base, J shed 10 bases, and the junction held 4 bases outside the gene matches. CDR1 and CDR2 (germline): LGHNA, YSLEER. The CDR3 is 13 residues long. Written as DNA, the CDR3 is TGCGCCAGCAGCCAAGGGGGACAGGGTAGAGCTTTCTTT. Its protein is CASSQGGQGRAFF.

This clone showed up just once. The CDR3 spells CASSIQRVREKLFF. The CDR3 coding sequence is TGTGCCAGTAGTATCCAGCGGGTACGTGAAAAACTGTTTTTT. V usage is TRBV19 and J usage is TRBJ1-4; D ambiguous. The germline V gene encodes CDR1 LNHDA and CDR2 SQIVND (reference sequence). CDR3 length: 14 amino acids. V was cut by 3 bases and J by 7 bases, with 12 bases left in between.

The gene calls are TRBV7-8 and TRBJ2-1; tentatively, D is TRBD2 (5 bases). The germline gives CDR1 SGHVS, CDR2 FQNEAQ. V was trimmed by 3 bases and J by 8 bases, leaving 11 bases between them. The CDR3 length is 13 residues. The CDR3 spells CASSFAGRDEQFF. The DNA of the CDR3 is TGTGCCAGCAGCTTTGCGGGCCGCGATGAGCAGTTCTTC.

As DNA, the CDR3 is TGTGCCAGCAGCACAAGAACCGGGACAGGAGGAGATACGCAGTATTTT. This translates into CASSTRTGTGGDTQYF. J is TRBJ2-3 and V is TRBV9; TRBD1 aligns across 8 bases. Trimming cost V 4 bases and J 5 bases; bases outside gene matches: 12. Germline V gene lookup returns CDR1 SGDLS and CDR2 YYNGEE. This CDR3 region has 16 residues.

The sample holds one count of this clone. The V call is TRBV7-9, the J call TRBJ2-7; TRBD1 agrees at 11 bases. Germline CDR1 SEHNR, CDR2 FQNEAQ (reference sequence). Losses at the gene ends were 2 bases for V and 7 bases for J; bases not matched to a gene: 7. The CDR3 is made up of 15 amino acids. CDR3 loop: CASSLRTGGAGEQYF. The DNA for the CDR3 is TGTGCCAGCAGCTTAAGGACAGGGGGCGCGGGAGAGCAGTACTTC.

This clone was detected once. The J gene is TRBJ2-1, the V gene TRBV5-6, with D maybe TRBD1 (6 bases). V was shortened by 3 bases and J by 3 bases, with 13 bases between the two germline ends. CDR1 SGHDT and CDR2 YYEEEE come from the germline V gene. This CDR3 has 15 residues. CDR3 nucleotide sequence: TGTGCCAGCAGCTACAGGGTGAGGGACTACAATGAGCAGTTCTTC. Its translation is CASSYRVRDYNEQFF.

The chain has TRBV7-9 and TRBJ2-5, with TRBD2 identical over 11 bases. The CDR3 has 18 amino acids. Looked up from germline, CDR1 is SEHNR and CDR2 is FQNEAQ (reference sequence). V gave up 5 bases and J gave up 4 bases; unmatched junction bases: 15. The CDR3 sequence: CASSPYPISGGAVETQYF. CDR3 DNA: TGTGCCAGCAGCCCATACCCCATTAGCGGGGGGGCCGTAGAGACCCAGTACTTC.

The chain employs TRBV9 and TRBJ2-1; maybe TRBD1 (6 bases). Germline CDR1 SGDLS, CDR2 YYNGEE. CDR3 length: 16 amino acids. V lost 4 bases and J lost 9, with 23 bases in between. CDR3 residues: CASSSQGMAGGGEQFF. The CDR3 DNA follows: TGTGCCAGCAGCTCCCAAGGTATGGCTGGGGGCGGTGAGCAGTTCTTC.

The rearrangement links TRBV11-3 to TRBJ2-3; 8 bases agree with TRBD1. The germline CDR1 and CDR2 sequences are SGHNT and YENEEA. Trimming at V came to 6 bases and at J to 0 bases, leaving 5 bases not matched to a gene. The CDR3 runs to 15 residues. The CDR3 bases are TGTGCCAGCAGTAGGACAGGGCTGAGCACAGATACGCAGTATTTT. This gives the protein CASSRTGLSTDTQYF.

The V call is TRBV5-4, the J call TRBJ1-5; possibly TRBD1 for D (5 bases). In germline, CDR1 is SGHNT, CDR2 YYREEE (reference sequence). The CDR3 runs 14 residues. The germline V and J ends were trimmed by 0 bases and 7 bases, with 11 bases remaining between them. CDR3 protein: CASSLGGSGQPQHF. The CDR3 DNA is TGTGCCAGCAGCTTGGGGGGCTCCGGGCAGCCCCAGCATTTT. The whole variable domain, filled in from reference TRBV5-4 and TRBJ1-5, reads ETGVTQSPTHLIKTRGQQVTLRCSSQSGHNTVSWYQQALGQGPQFIFQYYREEENGRGNFPPRFSGLQFPNYSSELNVNALELDDSALYLCASSLGGSGQPQHFGDGTRLSIL.

This clone appeared once. The rearrangement joins TRBV27 to TRBJ1-1; D possibly corresponds to TRBD1 (6 bases). Deletions cut 6 bases from V and 1 base from J, with 15 bases between. Germline V lookup: CDR1 MNHEY, CDR2 SMNVEV (reference sequence). The CDR3 is 15 residues long. CDR3: CASRGGPLRNTEAFF. CDR3 coding DNA: TGTGCCAGCAGAGGGGGACCTTTACGGAACACTGAAGCTTTCTTT.

This clone was recorded once. The chain joins TRBV29-1 to TRBJ2-5, with 11 bases identical to TRBD2. CDR3 size: 16 residues. Germline V gene sequence: CDR1 SQVTM, CDR2 ANQGSEA. V lost 3 bases and J lost 3; bases outside the gene matches: 9. The CDR3 coding sequence is TGCAGCGTTGATGATTATAGCGGGGGGGTAGAAGAGACCCAGTACTTC. Its translation is CSVDDYSGGVEETQYF.

The V call is TRBV19, the J call TRBJ1-1; 10 bases map to TRBD1. The CDR3 has 13 residues. CDR1 and CDR2 from the germline V gene are LNHDA and SQIVND (reference sequence). Trimming took 6 bases from V and 3 from J; bases not matched to a gene: 1. Here the CDR3 DNA reads TGTGCCAGTAGAGGACAGGGGGACACTGAAGCTTTCTTT. The encoded protein is CASRGQGDTEAFF.

The chain joins TRBV6-5 to TRBJ1-1, with a tentative D call TRBD1 (6 bases). Germline loops: CDR1 MNHEY, CDR2 SVGAGI. CDR3 length: 16 amino acids. Trimming removed 0 bases at V and 4 bases at J, with 15 bases between. The CDR3 region has the DNA TGTGCCAGCAGTTACTCGATACAGGGAGGGCGCACTGAAGCTTTCTTT. Residues: CASSYSIQGGRTEAFF.

V usage is TRBV7-3 and J usage is TRBJ2-1; D is possibly TRBD2 (7 bases). The V end was cut by 2 bases, the J end by 7 bases, with 15 bases between. From germline, CDR1 is SGHTA and CDR2 FQGTGA. This CDR3 spans 15 amino acids. CDR3 DNA: TGTGCCAGCAGCTTATTTGTGGGGGGGCTTAATGAGCAGTTCTTC. Encoded protein: CASSLFVGGLNEQFF. The full variable domain, in which reference TRBV7-3 and TRBJ2-1 provide the parts outside the CDR3, is GAGVSQTPSNKVTEKGKYVELRCDPISGHTALYWYRQSLGQGPEFLIYFQGTGAADDSGLPNDRFFAVRPEGSVSTLKIQRTERGDSAVYLCASSLFVGGLNEQFFGPGTRLTVL.